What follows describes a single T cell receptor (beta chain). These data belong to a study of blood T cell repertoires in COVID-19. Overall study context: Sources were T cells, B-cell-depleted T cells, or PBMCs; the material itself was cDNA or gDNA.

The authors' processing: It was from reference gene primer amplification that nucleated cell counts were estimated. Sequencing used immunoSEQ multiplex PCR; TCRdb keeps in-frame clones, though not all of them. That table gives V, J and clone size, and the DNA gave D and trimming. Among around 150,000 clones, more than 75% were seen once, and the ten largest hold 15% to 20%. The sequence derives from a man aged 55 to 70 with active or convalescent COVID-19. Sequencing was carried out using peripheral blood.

CDR3: CASSLWGYSRGRTDTQYF. In DNA form, the CDR3 reads TGTGCCAGCAGCTTATGGGGCTATTCCAGGGGGCGTACAGATACGCAGTATTTT. The chain uses TRBV7-6 and TRBJ2-3; 8 nucleotides line up with TRBD1. Germline-derived CDR1 and CDR2 are SGHVS and FNYEAQ. Trimming cost V 2 bases and J 3 bases; bases outside gene matches: 13. The CDR3 covers 18 residues.